This note documents a single TCR beta chain sequence. Original data processing: Amplification with reference gene primers provided the estimates of nucleated cell counts. Clones were sequenced by immunoSEQ multiplex PCR, and TCRdb holds only the in-frame ones, with some missing. That table is the source of V, J and clone size, and D and trimming were worked out from the DNA. The repertoire consists of some 65,000 clones, with roughly 90% occurring once and the leading ten covering about 1.3%. The data belong to a study of blood T cell repertoires in COVID-19. About the research overall: Sites across the United States, Italy and Spain contributed samples from acute and convalescent COVID-19. PBMCs, B-cell-depleted T cells, or T cells were the source of the cDNA or gDNA that made up the material.

CDR1 is LNHDA and CDR2 is SQIVND in the germline V gene (reference sequence). V shed 1 base and J 6 bases; nucleotides not matched to a gene: 10. The CDR3 runs 16 residues. Sequencing input: peripheral blood. The chain joins TRBV19 to TRBJ1-1; TRBD1 matches 8 bases. The receptor was isolated from a man aged 55 to 70 with acute or convalescent COVID-19. CDR3 sequence reads: CASSIVGGTGPAEAFF. The DNA for the CDR3 is TGTGCCAGTAGTATAGTCGGGGGGACAGGCCCTGCTGAAGCTTTCTTT.